This T cell receptor beta chain was obtained from a study of T cells in women clearing cervical HPV infection. About the research overall: Case blood was drawn a median around 150 days after lesion detection.

The V end was cut by 6 bases, the J end by 4 bases, with 12 bases between. CDR1 is GTSNPN and CDR2 is SVGIG in the germline V gene (reference sequence). There are 13 residues in the CDR3. Concerning this clone: The CDR3 end lies 3 residues beyond the end of the read and is filled in from the germline J gene.

Data came from immunoSEQ multiplex PCR; TCRdb stores just in-frame clones and leaves some out. The sample shows tens of thousands of clones, and about 6.4% sits with its ten largest clones. The chain couples TRBV30 to TRBJ2-2; no reliable D call. The clonotype comes from a woman between 18 and 69 years old with a cervical HPV16 infection that either progressed to CIN3+ or cleared (not recorded which). The source material was blood buffy coat. The sequenced part of the CDR3 DNA is TGTGCCTGTGGTTTCGGTACCACCGGGGAG. Translating it yields CACGFGTTGE. The CDR3 in its entirety is CACGFGTTGELFF. The full variable domain, its missing parts supplied by reference TRBV30 and TRBJ2-2, is SQTIHQWPATLVQPVGSPLSLECTVEGTSNPNLYWYRQAAGRGLQLLFYSVGIGQISSEVPQNLSASRPQDRQFILSSKKLLLSDSGFYLCACGFGTTGELFFGEGSRLTVL.